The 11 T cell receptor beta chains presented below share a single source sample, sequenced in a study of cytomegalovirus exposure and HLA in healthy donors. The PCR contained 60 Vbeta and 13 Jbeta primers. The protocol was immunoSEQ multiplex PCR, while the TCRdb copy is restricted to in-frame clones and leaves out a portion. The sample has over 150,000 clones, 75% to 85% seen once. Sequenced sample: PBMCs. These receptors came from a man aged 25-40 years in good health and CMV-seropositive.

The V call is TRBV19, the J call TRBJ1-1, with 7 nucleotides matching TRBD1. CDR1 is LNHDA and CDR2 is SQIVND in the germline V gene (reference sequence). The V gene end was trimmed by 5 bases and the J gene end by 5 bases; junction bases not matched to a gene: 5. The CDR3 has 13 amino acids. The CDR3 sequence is CASSPGTATEAFF. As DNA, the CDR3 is TGTGCCAGTAGTCCGGGGACAGCGACTGAAGCTTTCTTT.

CDR3 nucleotides: TGTGCCAGCAGCGGGGACACCTATGGCTACACCTTC. Residues: CASSGDTYGYTF. The chain is built from TRBV9 and TRBJ1-2; D perhaps matches TRBD1 (6 bases). The CDR3 is 12 residues long. With 3 bases removed from V and 4 bases from J, the gap between germline ends came to 7 bases. Germline V gene data show CDR1 as SGDLS and CDR2 as YYNGEE.

The CDR3 coding sequence is TGTGCCAGCAGTCTCCAGGGGGTGAATCAGCCCCAGCATTTT. Translated: CASSLQGVNQPQHF. This chain uses TRBV27 with TRBJ1-5, with TRBD1 identical over 7 bases. The CDR3 spans 14 residues. Germline CDR1 reads MNHEY; CDR2 reads SMNVEV (reference sequence). Unmatched junction bases numbered 5, after V lost 5 bases and J lost 4 bases.

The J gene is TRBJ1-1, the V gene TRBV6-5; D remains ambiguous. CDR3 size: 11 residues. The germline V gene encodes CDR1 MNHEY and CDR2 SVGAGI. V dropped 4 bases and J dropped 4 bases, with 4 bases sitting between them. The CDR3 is CASSSGTEAFF. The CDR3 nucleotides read TGTGCCAGCAGTTCAGGCACTGAAGCTTTCTTT.

The CDR3, as DNA: TGTGCCAGCAGCCTTTCAGCACCCAAAAAAGGGACAGATTCATACAATGAGCAGTTCTTC. It yields the protein CASSLSAPKKGTDSYNEQFF. The genes are TRBV28 and TRBJ2-1, with 7 bases lining up with TRBD1. The V gene's germline CDR1 is MDHEN and CDR2 SYDVKM. This CDR3 contains 20 residues. V shed 6 bases and J 4 bases; nucleotides not matched to a gene: 24.

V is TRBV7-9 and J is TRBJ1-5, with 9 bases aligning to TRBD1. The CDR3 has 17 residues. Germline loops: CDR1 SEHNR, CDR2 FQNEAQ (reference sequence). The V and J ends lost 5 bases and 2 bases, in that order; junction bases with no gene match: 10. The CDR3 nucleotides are TGTGCCAGCAGCGCGCCGGGACAGGGAGACCGCAATCAGCCCCAGCATTTT. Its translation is CASSAPGQGDRNQPQHF.

In DNA form, the CDR3 reads TGCGCCAGCAGCCCCACGCTCTCCCGGCAGGGGGTAACAGATACGCAGTATTTT. This translates into CASSPTLSRQGVTDTQYF. The chain combines TRBV4-1 with TRBJ2-3; 7 positions match TRBD1. V was pared by 4 bases and J by 3 bases, with 16 bases of the junction left unmatched. The CDR3 consists of 18 residues. In germline, CDR1 is MGHRA, CDR2 YSYEKL.

The CDR3 DNA is TGTGCCAGTCAAACCCGGCCGGGGGAAAAACTGTTTTTT. Translated: CASQTRPGEKLFF. The rearrangement joins TRBV27 to TRBJ1-4; D is undetermined. The CDR3 is 13 amino acids. Germline CDR1 reads MNHEY; CDR2 reads SMNVEV (reference sequence). V lost 9 bases, J lost 8 bases, and 16 bases lay in between.

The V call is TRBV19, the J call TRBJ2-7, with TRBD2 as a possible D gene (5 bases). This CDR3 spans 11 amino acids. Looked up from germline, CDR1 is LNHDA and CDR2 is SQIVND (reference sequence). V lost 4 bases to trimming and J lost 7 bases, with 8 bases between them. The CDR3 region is CASSTRGEQYF. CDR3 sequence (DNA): TGTGCCAGTAGTACCCGAGGGGAGCAGTACTTC.

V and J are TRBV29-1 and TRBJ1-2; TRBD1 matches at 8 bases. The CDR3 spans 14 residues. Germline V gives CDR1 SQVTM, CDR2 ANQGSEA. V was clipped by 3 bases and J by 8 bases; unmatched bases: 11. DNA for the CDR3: TGCAGCGTTGAGCCTTCTCGGACAGGGAACGGCTACACCTTC. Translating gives CSVEPSRTGNGYTF.

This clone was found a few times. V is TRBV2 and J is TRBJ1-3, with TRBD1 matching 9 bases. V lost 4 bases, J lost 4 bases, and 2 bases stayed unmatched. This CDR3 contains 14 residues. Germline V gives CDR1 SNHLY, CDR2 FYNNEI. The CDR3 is CASSVGQGGNTIYF. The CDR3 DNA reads TGTGCCAGCAGTGTAGGACAGGGGGGAAACACCATATATTTT.